A selection of T cell receptor beta chains follows, all from one sample in a study of identical twins. TCRdb ran MiXCR on the 5' RACE reads and lists one entry per CDR3 protein. The table includes hundreds of thousands of distinct CDR3 sequences, approximately 24% detected once. A further study also used this sample, focusing on T cells expressing NK-cell markers.

The specimen was CD4+ T cells sorted from blood. These receptors originate from a woman aged 18-29 years in good health. The CDR3 runs from the conserved cysteine through the conserved F or W. A D gene is named only where the DNA matches it firmly. Clone sizes are given selectively: once, few, many, or a class where the clone is expanded.

v_gene,j_gene,abundance,d_gene,len,CDR3nt,CDR3aa
TRBV20-1,TRBJ2-3,-,-,16,TGCAGTGCTAGTCTGAAGGGGGGAGGCCGTTTAGATACGCAGTATTTT,CSASLKGGGRLDTQYF
TRBV9,TRBJ2-2,-,TRBD2,18,TGTGCCAGCAGCGTAGAACTAGCGGGGTCCACGAACACCGGGGAGCTGTTTTTT,CASSVELAGSTNTGELFF
TRBV7-3,TRBJ2-3,few,TRBD2,16,TGTGCCAGCAGCTTAAGTCCTAGCGGGGGTGCTTATACGCAGTATTTT,CASSLSPSGGAYTQYF
TRBV3-1,TRBJ2-7,-,TRBD2,16,TGTGCCAGCAGCCGGGATCTGACTAGCGGGGCCCACGAGCAGTACTTC,CASSRDLTSGAHEQYF
TRBV10-3,TRBJ1-5,few,-,13,TGTGCCATCAGTGGCCCGAACGGCTTCCCCCAGCATTTT,CAISGPNGFPQHF
TRBV14,TRBJ1-2,few,TRBD1,13,TGTGCCAGCAGCCAAGAGGACAGGGTAGGCTACACCTTC,CASSQEDRVGYTF
TRBV2,TRBJ1-4,-,-,15,TGTGCCAGCAGTCCCTGGCAGGGGACTAATGAAAAACTGTTTTTT,CASSPWQGTNEKLFF
TRBV7-3,TRBJ2-2,-,-,19,TGTGCCAGCAGCTTAACTCCCTTCGGGCAGGACCGCTACACCGGGGAGCTGTTTTTT,CASSLTPFGQDRYTGELFF
TRBV7-2,TRBJ2-4,-,-,14,TGTGCCAGCAGCCCCCCAGGGTCCCAAAACATTCAGTACTTC,CASSPPGSQNIQYF
TRBV10-3,TRBJ2-1,-,TRBD2,17,TGTGCCATCAGTGAATCCTTCGGACTAGCGGGATCTGTTGAGCAGTTCTTC,CAISESFGLAGSVEQFF
TRBV19,TRBJ1-6,-,-,13,TGTGCCAGCCAGGGGTTTCGTAATTCACCCCTCCACTTT,CASQGFRNSPLHF
TRBV7-8,TRBJ1-5,few,-,15,TGTGCCAGCAGCTTAATGGTCGGGGGAATGCAGCCCCAGCATTTT,CASSLMVGGMQPQHF
TRBV6-2/TRBV6-3,TRBJ2-1,-,-,13,TGTGCCAGCAGCTCCCGGGGCCGGAATGAGCAGTTCTTC,CASSSRGRNEQFF
TRBV29-1,TRBJ2-1,few,-,13,TGCAGCGTTGTCGGGCAGAAACACAATGAGCAGTTCTTC,CSVVGQKHNEQFF
TRBV20-1,TRBJ2-3,-,TRBD1,10,TGCAGTGCTAGGGACAGGGTTTGGTATTTT,CSARDRVWYF
TRBV18,TRBJ1-5,once,-,12,TGTGCCAGCTCCCCCGGGGTAAAGCCCCAGCATTTT,CASSPGVKPQHF
TRBV4-1,TRBJ2-3,-,TRBD1,14,TGCGCCAGCAGCGAAGGACAGGTTCAAGATACGCAGTATTTT,CASSEGQVQDTQYF
TRBV7-9,TRBJ2-1,-,TRBD1,14,TGTGCCAGCAGCTTCGGGCAGGGGGACAATGAGCAGTTCTTC,CASSFGQGDNEQFF
TRBV20-1,TRBJ2-5,-,-,13,TGCAGCCCCCGGGACTTCTCACAAGAGACCCAGTACTTC,CSPRDFSQETQYF
TRBV5-1,TRBJ1-5,-,TRBD1,15,TGCGCCAGCAGCTTGGAGGGGGCGGGGGGTCAGCCCCAGCATTTT,CASSLEGAGGQPQHF
TRBV5-1,TRBJ2-7,many,TRBD2,16,TGCGCCAGCAGCACGGGAGGGACTAGCTACAGCTACGAGCAGTACTTC,CASSTGGTSYSYEQYF
TRBV12-3/TRBV12-4,TRBJ1-4,-,-,13,TGTGCCAGCAGCCCCGACACGGGTGAAAAACTGTTTTTT,CASSPDTGEKLFF
TRBV5-1,TRBJ2-1,-,-,13,TGCGCCAGCAGCACACCGGGAAACAATGAGCAGTTCTTC,CASSTPGNNEQFF
TRBV2,TRBJ2-4,-,-,10,TGTGCCAGCAGTGTTTGGATTCAGTACTTC,CASSVWIQYF
TRBV18,TRBJ2-5,-,TRBD2,14,TGTGCCAGCTCACCCGGACTAGCGGAAGAGACCCAGTACTTC,CASSPGLAEETQYF
TRBV4-1,TRBJ2-3,-,-,16,TGCGCCAGCAGCCAAGGACGGACTTCCCCCGCAGATACGCAGTATTTT,CASSQGRTSPADTQYF
TRBV15,TRBJ1-6,-,-,13,TGTGCCACCAGCCCTAATCACGATTCACCCCTCCACTTT,CATSPNHDSPLHF
TRBV9,TRBJ2-6,-,-,16,TGTGCCAGCAGCGCAGACAGTTCCTCTGGGGCCAACGTCCTGACTTTC,CASSADSSSGANVLTF
TRBV20-1,TRBJ2-3,-,-,16,TGCAGTGCTATGTATGGAAACCCTGCTAGCACAGATACGCAGTATTTT,CSAMYGNPASTDTQYF
TRBV5-1,TRBJ2-1,many,-,16,TGCGCCAGCACCCAAGGTCTGGGGAGCTCCTACAATGAGCAGTTCTTC,CASTQGLGSSYNEQFF
TRBV12-3/TRBV12-4,TRBJ2-5,-,-,14,TGTGCCAGCAGTCGGCTAATACTCCAAGAGACCCAGTACTTC,CASSRLILQETQYF
TRBV10-2,TRBJ2-1,few,-,12,TGCGCCAGCAGTGAGCCGGATTTGGGGCAGTTCTTC,CASSEPDLGQFF
TRBV27,TRBJ2-7,-,TRBD2,14,TGTGCCAGCAGGAAGAATAGCGGGAATTACGAGCAGTACTTC,CASRKNSGNYEQYF
TRBV4-3,TRBJ2-7,-,-,15,TGCGCCAGCAGCCAAGATGTCATCTACCCCCGGGAGCAGTACTTC,CASSQDVIYPREQYF
TRBV6-5,TRBJ2-1,-,TRBD2,16,TGTGCCAGCAGTTACTCTTTAGCGGGAGGAGGCAATGAGCAGTTCTTC,CASSYSLAGGGNEQFF
TRBV5-1,TRBJ1-2,few,-,14,TGCGCCAGCAGCGAGACAGCACTTAACTATGGCTACACCTTC,CASSETALNYGYTF
TRBV20-1,TRBJ2-1,few,-,13,TGCAGTGCTAGAGAAGACCCCTACAATGAGCAGTTCTTC,CSAREDPYNEQFF
TRBV6-1,TRBJ2-1,-,-,16,TGTGCCAGCAGTGAAATGGGGCTAAGCTCCTACAATGAGCAGTTCTTC,CASSEMGLSSYNEQFF
TRBV15,TRBJ2-7,-,-,15,TGTGCCACCAGCAGACTCGCAGAGAGCTCCTACGAGCAGTACTTC,CATSRLAESSYEQYF
TRBV4-2,TRBJ2-5,few,-,16,TGTGCCAGCAGCCAAGGGCTTGAGACAGCTAAAGTGGCCCAGTACTTC,CASSQGLETAKVAQYF
TRBV10-3,TRBJ2-3,-,TRBD2,15,TGTGCCATCAGTACTAGCGGGGGGCCCACAGATACGCAGTATTTT,CAISTSGGPTDTQYF
TRBV20-1,TRBJ2-1,-,-,13,TGCAGTGCTAGCCGGGACGGCTACAATGAGCAGTTCTTC,CSASRDGYNEQFF
TRBV12-3/TRBV12-4,TRBJ1-2,many,-,13,TGTGCCAGCAGCCTAGAGGGGCGCTATGGCTACACCTTC,CASSLEGRYGYTF
TRBV6-5,TRBJ2-7,-,-,11,TGTGCCAGCAGGACGGGGTACGAGCAGTACTTC,CASRTGYEQYF
TRBV7-2,TRBJ2-7,few,-,15,TGTGCCAGCAGCGCCTCCCTGGAAAGCTCCTACGAGCAGTACTTC,CASSASLESSYEQYF
TRBV9,TRBJ1-5,-,-,13,TGTGCCAGCTCACATGATAGCAATCAGCCCCAGCATTTT,CASSHDSNQPQHF
TRBV7-9,TRBJ2-3,-,-,16,TGTGCCAGCAGCTTACAAGGGGCAGTTTACACAGATACGCAGTATTTT,CASSLQGAVYTDTQYF
TRBV9,TRBJ2-3,-,-,11,TGTGCCAGCAGCGCGGGCCTGGGGCAATATTTT,CASSAGLGQYF
TRBV27,TRBJ2-7,-,TRBD1,15,TGTGCCAGCAGCCCACTTAATAGGGGGCTGAACGAGCAGTACTTC,CASSPLNRGLNEQYF
TRBV6-1,TRBJ2-2,few,TRBD1,14,TGTGCCAGCAGTGCCATGACAGGGATAGGGGAGCTGTTTTTT,CASSAMTGIGELFF